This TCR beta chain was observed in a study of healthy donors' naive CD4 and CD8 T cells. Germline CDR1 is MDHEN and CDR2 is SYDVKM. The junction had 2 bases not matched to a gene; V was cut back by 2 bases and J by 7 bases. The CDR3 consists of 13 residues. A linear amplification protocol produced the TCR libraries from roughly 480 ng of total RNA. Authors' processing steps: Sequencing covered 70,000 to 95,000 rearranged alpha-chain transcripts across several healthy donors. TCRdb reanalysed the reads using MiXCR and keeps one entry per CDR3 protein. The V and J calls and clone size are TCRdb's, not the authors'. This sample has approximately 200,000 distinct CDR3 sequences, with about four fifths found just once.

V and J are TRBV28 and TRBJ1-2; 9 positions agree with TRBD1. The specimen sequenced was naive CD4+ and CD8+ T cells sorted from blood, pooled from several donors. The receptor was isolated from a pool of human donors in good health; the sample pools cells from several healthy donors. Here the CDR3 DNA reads TGTGCCAGCAGTTTAGTACAGGGGGCTGGCTACACCTTC. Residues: CASSLVQGAGYTF.